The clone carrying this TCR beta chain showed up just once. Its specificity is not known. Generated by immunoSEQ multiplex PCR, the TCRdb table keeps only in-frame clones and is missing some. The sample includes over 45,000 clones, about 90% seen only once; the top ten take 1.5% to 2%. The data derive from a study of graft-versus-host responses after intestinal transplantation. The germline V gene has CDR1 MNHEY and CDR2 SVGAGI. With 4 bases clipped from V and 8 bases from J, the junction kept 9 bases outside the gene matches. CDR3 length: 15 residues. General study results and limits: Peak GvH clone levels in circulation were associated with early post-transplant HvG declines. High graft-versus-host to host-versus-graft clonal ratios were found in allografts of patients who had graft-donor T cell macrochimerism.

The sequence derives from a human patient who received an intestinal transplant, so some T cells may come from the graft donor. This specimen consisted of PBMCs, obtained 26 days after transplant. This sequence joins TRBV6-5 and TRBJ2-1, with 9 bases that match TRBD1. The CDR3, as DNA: TGTGCCAGCAGTTCAACAGGGGGCGGGTTCTATGAGCAGTTCTTC. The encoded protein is CASSSTGGGFYEQFF.